This T cell receptor (beta chain) was captured in a study of blood T cell repertoires in COVID-19. Repertoires were generated with immunoSEQ multiplex PCR, while TCRdb's copy carries only in-frame clones and drops some. The sample lists a few hundred thousand clones, 80% to 90% occurring once. This clonotype was sampled from a woman aged 50 to 60 who had recovered from COVID-19. Material: PBMCs or T cells enriched from blood (not recorded which).

CDR3 region: CASSLEAREQYF. The CDR3 DNA is TGTGCCAGCAGCTTAGAAGCGAGGGAGCAGTACTTC. This chain links TRBV13 with TRBJ2-7; D not resolved. The CDR3 covers 12 residues. Germline assignment: CDR1 PRHDT and CDR2 FYEKMQ (reference sequence). V dropped 1 base and J dropped 7 bases, with 8 bases sitting between them. Using reference TRBV13 and TRBJ2-7 for the parts outside the CDR3, the full variable domain is AAGVIQSPRHLIKEKRETATLKCYPIPRHDTVYWYQQGPGQDPQFLISFYEKMQSDKGSIPDRFSAQQFSDYHSELNMSSLELGDSALYFCASSLEAREQYFGPGTRLTVT.